This TCR beta chain was sequenced for a study of CD8+ T cells in alopecia areata. Stated treatment: oral pan-JAK inhibitor, 5-10 mg twice daily. V lost 6 bases and J 5 bases, leaving 13 bases between the germline ends. This CDR3 contains 13 residues. The germline V gene encodes CDR1 MNHEY and CDR2 SMNVEV (reference sequence). cDNA prepared by RNA extraction and subsequent reverse transcription served as the template for sequencing. Profiled with immunoSEQ multiplex PCR; TCRdb holds only in-frame clones, not every one. The sample records nearly 110,000 clones, 65% to 85% being singletons. The gene calls are TRBV27 and TRBJ2-5; D possibly matches TRBD1 or TRBD2 (5 bases each). This sequence was found in a human donor with alopecia areata. The material sequenced was CD8+ T cells sorted from blood, taken at week 24, from a patient treated with tofacitinib. The DNA of the CDR3 is TGTGCCAGCAGCCCAGTGGGGGATGAGACCCAGTACTTC. Its protein product is CASSPVGDETQYF.